These 18 T cell receptor beta chains originate from one sample sequenced in a study of T cell responses to AZD1222 COVID-19 vaccine. TCRdb keeps only in-frame clones here, not all; method: immunoSEQ multiplex PCR. Of about 130,000 clones listed, approximately 89% are singletons. The sample consisted of peripheral blood, taken 28 days after the second AZD1222 dose. All receptors come from an adult who received the AZD1222 COVID-19 vaccine.

The genes are TRBV28 and TRBJ1-5; 9 nucleotides align to TRBD1. This CDR3 region has 17 residues. V was pared by 6 bases and J by 5 bases, with 14 bases of the junction left unmatched. The germline gives CDR1 MDHEN, CDR2 SYDVKM. Here the CDR3 reads CASRPSTVRQGDQPQHF. The DNA for the CDR3 is TGTGCCAGCAGACCATCGACGGTGAGACAGGGGGATCAGCCCCAGCATTTT.

There are a few counts of this clone. The chain recombines TRBV28 with TRBJ1-5; 11 nucleotides line up with TRBD1. Germline CDR1 and CDR2: MDHEN and SYDVKM. J was trimmed by 7 bases and V by 5 bases; bases with no gene match: 16. CDR3 length equals 18 residues. This CDR3 is CASSPGTGGSRVRQPQHF. The CDR3 DNA follows: TGTGCCAGCAGTCCCGGGACAGGGGGTTCTCGGGTTCGGCAGCCCCAGCATTTT.

The chain joins TRBV10-2 to TRBJ1-5; 7 nucleotides align to TRBD1. Per germline, CDR1 WSHSY and CDR2 SAAADI. The CDR3 spans 15 residues. Trimming took 3 bases from V and 3 from J; bases not matched to a gene: 5. The CDR3: CASSDADRDNQPQHF. For the CDR3, the DNA is TGCGCCAGCAGTGACGCTGACAGGGACAATCAGCCCCAGCATTTT.

The chain links TRBV28 to TRBJ1-3, with D possibly TRBD1 on 5 matching bases. Between the trimmed V and J ends, which lost 1 base and 0 bases, there was a span of 7 bases. The germline CDR1 and CDR2 sequences are MDHEN and SYDVKM. The CDR3 extends over 15 amino acids. The CDR3 reads CASSLLGDSGNTIYF. Written as DNA, the CDR3 is TGTGCCAGCAGTTTATTGGGGGACTCTGGAAACACCATATATTTT.

The rearrangement uses TRBV10-3 and TRBJ2-1; 10 nucleotides align to TRBD1. The CDR3 consists of 13 residues. Germline CDR1 ENHRY, CDR2 SYGVKD. Trimming cost V 6 bases and J 6 bases; bases outside gene matches: 2. The CDR3 loop is CAIRDRGTNEQFF. The CDR3 region has the DNA TGTGCCATCAGGGACAGGGGGACCAATGAGCAGTTCTTC.

The V and J genes are TRBV2 and TRBJ1-2; no reliable D call. The CDR3 runs to 14 residues. The V end lost 0 bases, the J end lost 7 bases, and 12 bases lay between the germline ends. Germline loops: CDR1 SNHLY, CDR2 FYNNEI. CDR3 sequence reads: CASSEAEGKGGYTF. CDR3 in DNA: TGTGCCAGCAGTGAAGCGGAGGGCAAGGGTGGCTACACCTTC.

This clone was detected once. This rearrangement joins TRBV5-1 to TRBJ2-7, with 11 bases matching TRBD1. Germline CDR1 reads SGHRS; CDR2 reads YFSETQ. CDR3 length: 15 residues. The V and J ends lost 0 bases and 6 bases, in that order; junction bases with no gene match: 5. As DNA, the CDR3 is TGCGCCAGCAGCTTGGCGGGACAGGGGGTAGGCGAGCAGTACTTC. This encodes CASSLAGQGVGEQYF.

This clone is a singleton in its sample. This rearrangement joins TRBV13 to TRBJ1-4, with a possible D match to TRBD1 (5 bases). CDR1 is PRHDT and CDR2 is FYEKMQ in the germline V gene (reference sequence). The ends were cut back, 5 bases at V and 6 bases at J, with 7 bases in the middle. The CDR3 is 12 residues long. DNA for the CDR3: TGTGCCAGCAGCCCCAGGGATGAAAAACTGTTTTTT. It translates to CASSPRDEKLFF.

The chain has TRBV10-1 and TRBJ2-3; perhaps TRBD2 as D (6 bases). V gave up 11 bases and J gave up 7 bases, with 22 bases separating them. This CDR3 spans 14 amino acids. The germline V gene encodes CDR1 WNHNN and CDR2 SYGVQD (reference sequence). CDR3 DNA sequence: TGCGCCCAAACTAGCCGAACCCTAAGAAATACGCAGTATTTT. Residues: CAQTSRTLRNTQYF.

The V gene is TRBV5-6, the J gene TRBJ1-2, with D possibly being TRBD1 (5 bases). V was pared by 4 bases and J by 5 bases, with 18 bases between. The CDR3 is 15 amino acids. Looked up from germline, CDR1 is SGHDT and CDR2 is YYEEEE. DNA of the CDR3: TGTGCCAGCAGCGGTCGGGGCAGGGATTTGTATGGCTACACCTTC. As protein: CASSGRGRDLYGYTF.

The chain joins TRBV19 to TRBJ2-2; tentative D call: TRBD1 (6 bases). The V end was cut by 4 bases, the J end by 4 bases, with 13 bases between. The CDR3 runs 15 residues. Germline values: CDR1 LNHDA, CDR2 SQIVND (reference sequence). The CDR3 region is CASSNQQGRTGELFF. The CDR3 bases are TGTGCCAGTAGTAACCAACAGGGACGCACCGGGGAGCTGTTTTTT.

The V call is TRBV5-1, the J call TRBJ1-2, with 9 bases lining up with TRBD1. V dropped 4 bases and J dropped 5; count of bases not matched to a gene: 15. Germline V CDR1 and CDR2: SGHRS, YFSETQ. The CDR3 runs to 17 residues. The CDR3 is CASSTHPYPGQGYGYTF. As DNA, the CDR3 is TGCGCCAGCAGCACCCATCCCTACCCGGGACAGGGTTATGGCTACACCTTC.

This clone was counted a single time. The chain employs TRBV30 and TRBJ1-5; 7 bases are a match to TRBD1. The germline V gene encodes CDR1 GTSNPN and CDR2 SVGIG (reference sequence). The CDR3 consists of 17 residues. Germline trimming cut 1 base from V and 0 bases from J; bases unmatched to any gene: 9. As DNA, the CDR3 is TGTGCCTGGAGTGCCGACAGGGAACTGCATAGCAATCAGCCCCAGCATTTT. This translates into CAWSADRELHSNQPQHF.

The chain has TRBV27 and TRBJ1-4; maybe TRBD1 (5 bases). The V end lost 5 bases, the J end lost 8 bases, and 18 bases lay between the germline ends. Germline CDR1 MNHEY, CDR2 SMNVEV (reference sequence). The CDR3 loop spans 15 amino acids. The CDR3, as DNA: TGTGCCAGCAGTACCCGTGGGGGGTCAGAGGAAAAACTGTTTTTT. This codes for CASSTRGGSEEKLFF.

This rearrangement joins TRBV5-1 to TRBJ1-4; TRBD1 agrees at 9 bases. In germline, CDR1 is SGHRS, CDR2 YFSETQ. This CDR3 contains 15 residues. J gave up 6 bases and V 2 bases, and 5 bases lay outside the gene matches. The CDR3 DNA is TGCGCCAGCAGCTTTACAGGGGGCGGTTATGAAAAACTGTTTTTT. Translation gives CASSFTGGGYEKLFF.

This clone was observed once. The chain is built from TRBV28 and TRBJ1-1; D gene ambiguous. Trimming left V 3 bases short and J 6 bases short, with 14 bases between. The CDR3 totals 14 residues. Germline CDR1 reads MDHEN; CDR2 reads SYDVKM. CDR3 in DNA: TGTGCCAGCAGTTTGAACACGGCAGTCGCTGAAGCTTTCTTT. Its translation: CASSLNTAVAEAFF.

Comment on this clone: An end of the junction differs from the germline gene, which may be a read error. This rearrangement joins TRBV6-5 to TRBJ1-3, with TRBD1 as a possible D gene (6 bases). The germline V gene has CDR1 MNHEY and CDR2 SVGAGI. The CDR3 runs 15 residues. CDR3 in DNA: TGTGCTAGCAGTTACGGGGGCCACTCTGGAAACACCATATATTTT. Translation: CASSYGGHSGNTIYF.

Here the CDR3 reads CASSLQPTGGTEAFF. The CDR3 nucleotides read TGTGCCAGCAGTCTCCAACCGACAGGGGGCACTGAAGCTTTCTTT. The chain employs TRBV28 and TRBJ1-1, with 9 bases aligning to TRBD1. CDR1 is MDHEN and CDR2 is SYDVKM in the germline V gene. The junction had 8 bases not matched to a gene; V was cut back by 5 bases and J by 4 bases. The CDR3 extends over 15 amino acids. Drawing the rest from reference TRBV28 and TRBJ1-1, the complete variable domain is DVKVTQSSRYLVKRTGEKVFLECVQDMDHENMFWYRQDPGLGLRLIYFSYDVKMKEKGDIPEGYSVSREKKERFSLILESASTNQTSMYLCASSLQPTGGTEAFFGQGTRLTVV.